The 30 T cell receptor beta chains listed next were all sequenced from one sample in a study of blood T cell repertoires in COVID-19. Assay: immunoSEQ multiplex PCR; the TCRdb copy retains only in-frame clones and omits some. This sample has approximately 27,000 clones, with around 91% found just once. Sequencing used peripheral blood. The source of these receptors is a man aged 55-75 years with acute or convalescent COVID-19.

CDR3 residues: CASSPLRGGEQFF. Written as DNA, the CDR3 is TGTGCCAGCTCTCCTCTAAGGGGGGGTGAGCAGTTCTTC. The chain joins TRBV12-3 or TRBV12-4 to TRBJ2-1; D might be TRBD2 (7 bases). The V gene lost 8 bases and the J gene lost 9 bases, with 17 bases spanning the gap. This CDR3 region has 13 residues.

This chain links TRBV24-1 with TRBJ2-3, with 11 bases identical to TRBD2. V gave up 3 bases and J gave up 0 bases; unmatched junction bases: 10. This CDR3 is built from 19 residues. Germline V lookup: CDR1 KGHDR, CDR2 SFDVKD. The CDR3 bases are TGTGCCACCAGTGATCTGACTAGCGGGGTCGTGGGTAGCACAGATACGCAGTATTTT. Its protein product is CATSDLTSGVVGSTDTQYF.

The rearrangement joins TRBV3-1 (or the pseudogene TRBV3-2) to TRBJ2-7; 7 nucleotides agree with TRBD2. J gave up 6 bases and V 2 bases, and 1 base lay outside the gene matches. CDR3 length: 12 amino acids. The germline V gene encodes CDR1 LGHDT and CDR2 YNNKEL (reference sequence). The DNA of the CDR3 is TGTGCCAGCAGCCAAAGGGAGGGCGAGCAGTACTTC. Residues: CASSQREGEQYF.

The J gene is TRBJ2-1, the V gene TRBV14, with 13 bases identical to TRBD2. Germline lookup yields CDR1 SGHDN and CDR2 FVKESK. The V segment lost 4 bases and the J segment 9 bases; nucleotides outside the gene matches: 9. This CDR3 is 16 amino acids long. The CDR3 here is CASSLWTSGSGSEQFF. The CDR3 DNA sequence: TGTGCCAGCAGCCTATGGACTAGCGGGAGTGGCAGTGAGCAGTTCTTC.

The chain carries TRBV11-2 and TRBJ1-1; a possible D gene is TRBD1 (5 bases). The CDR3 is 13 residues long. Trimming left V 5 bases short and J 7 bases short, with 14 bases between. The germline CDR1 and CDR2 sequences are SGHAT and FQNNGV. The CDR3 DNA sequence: TGTGCCAGCAGCCACCAGGGTTGGAGTGAAGCTTTCTTT. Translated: CASSHQGWSEAFF. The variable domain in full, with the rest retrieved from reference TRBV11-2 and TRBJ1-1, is EAGVAQSPRYKIIEKRQSVAFWCNPISGHATLYWYQQILGQGPKLLIQFQNNGVVDDSQLPKDRFSAERLKGVDSTLKIQPAKLEDSAVYLCASSHQGWSEAFFGQGTRLTVV.

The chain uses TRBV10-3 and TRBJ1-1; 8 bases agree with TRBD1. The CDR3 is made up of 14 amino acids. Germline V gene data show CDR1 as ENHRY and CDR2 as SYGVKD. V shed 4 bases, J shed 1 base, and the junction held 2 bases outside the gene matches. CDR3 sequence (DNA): TGTGCCATCAGTGGACAGGGGACGAACACTGAAGCTTTCTTT. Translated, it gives CAISGQGTNTEAFF.

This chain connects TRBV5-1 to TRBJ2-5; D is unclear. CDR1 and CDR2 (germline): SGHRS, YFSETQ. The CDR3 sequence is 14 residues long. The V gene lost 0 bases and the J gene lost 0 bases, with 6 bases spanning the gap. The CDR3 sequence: CASSLDGYQETQYF. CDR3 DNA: TGCGCCAGCAGCTTGGACGGGTACCAAGAGACCCAGTACTTC. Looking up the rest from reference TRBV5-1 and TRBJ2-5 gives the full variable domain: KAGVTQTPRYLIKTRGQQVTLSCSPISGHRSVSWYQQTPGQGLQFLFEYFSETQRNKGNFPGRFSGRQFSNSRSEMNVSTLELGDSALYLCASSLDGYQETQYFGPGTRLLVL.

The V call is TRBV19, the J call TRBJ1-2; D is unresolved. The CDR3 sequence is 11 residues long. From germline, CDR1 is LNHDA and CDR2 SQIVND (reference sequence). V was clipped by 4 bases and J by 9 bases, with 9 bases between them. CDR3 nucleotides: TGTGCCAGTAGTAAGCTCCCTCGCTACACCTTC. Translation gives CASSKLPRYTF.

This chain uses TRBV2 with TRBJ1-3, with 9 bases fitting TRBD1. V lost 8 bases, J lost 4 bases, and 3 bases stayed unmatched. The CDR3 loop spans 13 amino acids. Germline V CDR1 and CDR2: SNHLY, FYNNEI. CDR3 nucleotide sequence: TGTGCCAGCCGCGGGACAGGGGGAAACACCATATATTTT. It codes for CASRGTGGNTIYF.

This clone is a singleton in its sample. The CDR3 loop is CASSLDPPYTEAFF. CDR3 bases: TGTGCCAGCAGCTTAGATCCCCCGTACACTGAAGCTTTCTTT. The chain carries TRBV11-2 and TRBJ1-1; D not certain. The V gene lost 0 bases and the J gene lost 3 bases, with 8 bases spanning the gap. CDR1 is SGHAT, CDR2 FQNNGV, per germline. This CDR3 has 14 residues.

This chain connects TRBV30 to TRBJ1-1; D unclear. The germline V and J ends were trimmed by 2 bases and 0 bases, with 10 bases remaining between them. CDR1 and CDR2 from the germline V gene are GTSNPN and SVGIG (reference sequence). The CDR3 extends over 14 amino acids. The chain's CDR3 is CAWSTHGMNTEAFF. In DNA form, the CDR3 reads TGTGCCTGGAGTACGCACGGGATGAACACTGAAGCTTTCTTT.

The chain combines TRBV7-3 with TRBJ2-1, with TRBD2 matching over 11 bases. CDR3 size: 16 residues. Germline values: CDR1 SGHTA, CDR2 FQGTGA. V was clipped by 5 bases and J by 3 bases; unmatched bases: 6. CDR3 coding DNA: TGTGCCAGCAGCCAACTAGCGGGAGTTTTCTACAATGAGCAGTTCTTC. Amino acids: CASSQLAGVFYNEQFF.

The DNA of the CDR3 is TGTGCCAGCAGCCAAGTCGGACAGGGACTTACTAACTATGGCTACACCTTC. It specifies CASSQVGQGLTNYGYTF. The chain recombines TRBV3-1 (or the pseudogene TRBV3-2) with TRBJ1-2, with 8 bases matching TRBD1. Trimming took 1 base from V and 0 from J; bases not matched to a gene: 7. The CDR3 runs 17 residues. Germline CDR1 is LGHDT and CDR2 is YNNKEL (reference sequence).

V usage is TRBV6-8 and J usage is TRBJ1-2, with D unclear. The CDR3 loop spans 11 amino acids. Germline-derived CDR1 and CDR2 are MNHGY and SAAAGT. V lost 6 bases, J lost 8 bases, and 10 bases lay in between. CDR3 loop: CASRRPGGYTF. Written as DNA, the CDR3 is TGTGCCAGCAGGCGGCCGGGGGGCTACACCTTC.

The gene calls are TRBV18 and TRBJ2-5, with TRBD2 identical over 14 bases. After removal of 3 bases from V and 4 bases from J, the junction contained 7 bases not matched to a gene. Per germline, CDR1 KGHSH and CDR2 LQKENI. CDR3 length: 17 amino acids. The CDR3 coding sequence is TGTGCCAGCTCACCGTACGGACTAGCGGGAGGAAGAGAGACCCAGTACTTC. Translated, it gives CASSPYGLAGGRETQYF.

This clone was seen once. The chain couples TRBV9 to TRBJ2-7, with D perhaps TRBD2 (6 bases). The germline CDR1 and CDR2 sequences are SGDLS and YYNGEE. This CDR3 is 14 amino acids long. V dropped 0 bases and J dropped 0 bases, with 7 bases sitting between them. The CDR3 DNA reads TGTGCCAGCAGCGTAGGTAGCGGCTCCTACGAGCAGTACTTC. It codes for CASSVGSGSYEQYF.

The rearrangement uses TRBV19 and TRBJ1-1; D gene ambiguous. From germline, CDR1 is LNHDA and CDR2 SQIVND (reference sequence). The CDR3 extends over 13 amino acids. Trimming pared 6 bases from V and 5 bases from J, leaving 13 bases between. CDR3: CASRVSSGTEAFF. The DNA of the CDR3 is TGTGCCAGTAGGGTCTCTTCGGGGACTGAAGCTTTCTTT.

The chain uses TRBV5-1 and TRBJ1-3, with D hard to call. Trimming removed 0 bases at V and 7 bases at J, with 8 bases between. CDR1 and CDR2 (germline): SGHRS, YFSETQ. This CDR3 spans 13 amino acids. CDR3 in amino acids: CASSLDGSNTIYF. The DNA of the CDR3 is TGCGCCAGCAGCTTGGACGGGTCCAACACCATATATTTT. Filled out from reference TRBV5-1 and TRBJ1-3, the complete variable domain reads KAGVTQTPRYLIKTRGQQVTLSCSPISGHRSVSWYQQTPGQGLQFLFEYFSETQRNKGNFPGRFSGRQFSNSRSEMNVSTLELGDSALYLCASSLDGSNTIYFGEGSWLTVV.

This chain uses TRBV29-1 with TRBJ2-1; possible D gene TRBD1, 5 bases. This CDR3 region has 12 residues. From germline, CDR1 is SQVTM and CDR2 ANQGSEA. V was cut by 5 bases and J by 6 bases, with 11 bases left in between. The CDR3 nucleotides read TGCAGCGTTCAACCGACAGTCAATGAGCAGTTCTTC. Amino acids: CSVQPTVNEQFF.

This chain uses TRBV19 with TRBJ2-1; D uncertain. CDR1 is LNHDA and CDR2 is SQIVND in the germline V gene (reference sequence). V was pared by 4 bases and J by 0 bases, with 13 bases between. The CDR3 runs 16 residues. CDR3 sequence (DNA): TGTGCCAGTAGTACGCAGGCCTATAGCTCCTACAATGAGCAGTTCTTC. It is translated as CASSTQAYSSYNEQFF.

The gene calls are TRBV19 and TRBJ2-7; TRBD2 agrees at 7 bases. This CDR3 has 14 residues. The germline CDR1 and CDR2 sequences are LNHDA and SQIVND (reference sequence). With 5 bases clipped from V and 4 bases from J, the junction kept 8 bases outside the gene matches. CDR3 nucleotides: TGTGCCAGTAGTCCTAGCGGCGGATTTTACGAGCAGTACTTC. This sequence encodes CASSPSGGFYEQYF.

CDR3 coding DNA: TGCGCCAGCAGCCAAGTTCAAGGGGGTGGAGAGAACACTGAAGCTTTCTTT. Translation gives CASSQVQGGGENTEAFF. The chain links TRBV4-1 to TRBJ1-1, with D possibly being TRBD1 (6 bases). The germline V gene encodes CDR1 MGHRA and CDR2 YSYEKL. There are 17 residues in the CDR3. Deletions cut 1 base from V and 1 base from J, with 16 bases between.

The CDR3 DNA is TGTGCCACCCAATTGGGGGGATTGTACTATGGCTACACCTTC. Protein product: CATQLGGLYYGYTF. This chain connects TRBV6-5 to TRBJ1-2, with D perhaps matching TRBD1 (5 bases). The CDR3 has 14 residues. Trimming removed 10 bases at V and 3 bases at J, with 18 bases between. Germline CDR1 and CDR2: MNHEY and SVGAGI.

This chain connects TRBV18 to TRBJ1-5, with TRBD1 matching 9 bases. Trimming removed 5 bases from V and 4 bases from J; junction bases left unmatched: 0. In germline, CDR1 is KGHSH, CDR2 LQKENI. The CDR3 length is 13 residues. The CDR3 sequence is CASSGQGNQPQHF. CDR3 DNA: TGTGCCAGCTCAGGACAGGGGAATCAGCCCCAGCATTTT. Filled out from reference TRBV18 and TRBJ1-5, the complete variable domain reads NAGVMQNPRHLVRRRGQEARLRCSPMKGHSHVYWYRQLPEEGLKFMVYLQKENIIDESGMPKERFSAEFPKEGPSILRIQQVVRGDSAAYFCASSGQGNQPQHFGDGTRLSIL.

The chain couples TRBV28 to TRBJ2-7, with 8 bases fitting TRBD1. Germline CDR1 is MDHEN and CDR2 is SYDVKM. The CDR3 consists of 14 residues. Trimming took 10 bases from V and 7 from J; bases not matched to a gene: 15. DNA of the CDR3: TGTGCCACCCAGTTTGGTCAGGGGGCGCGGGAGCAGTACTTC. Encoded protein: CATQFGQGAREQYF.

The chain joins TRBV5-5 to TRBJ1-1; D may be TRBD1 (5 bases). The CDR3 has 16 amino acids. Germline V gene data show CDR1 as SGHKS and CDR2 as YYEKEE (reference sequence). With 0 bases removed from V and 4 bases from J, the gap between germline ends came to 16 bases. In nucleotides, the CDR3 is TGTGCCAGCAGCTTGGTTCAGGGCCCCCTCATCACTGAAGCTTTCTTT. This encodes CASSLVQGPLITEAFF.

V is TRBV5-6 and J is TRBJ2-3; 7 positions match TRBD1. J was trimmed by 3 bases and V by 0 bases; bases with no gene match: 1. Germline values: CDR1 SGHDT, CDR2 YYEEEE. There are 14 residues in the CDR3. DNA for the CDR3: TGTGCCAGCAGCTTGGACAGGGGAACAGATACGCAGTATTTT. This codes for CASSLDRGTDTQYF. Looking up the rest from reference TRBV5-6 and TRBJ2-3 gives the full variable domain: DAGVTQSPTHLIKTRGQQVTLRCSPKSGHDTVSWYQQALGQGPQFIFQYYEEEERQRGNFPDRFSGHQFPNYSSELNVNALLLGDSALYLCASSLDRGTDTQYFGPGTRLTVL.

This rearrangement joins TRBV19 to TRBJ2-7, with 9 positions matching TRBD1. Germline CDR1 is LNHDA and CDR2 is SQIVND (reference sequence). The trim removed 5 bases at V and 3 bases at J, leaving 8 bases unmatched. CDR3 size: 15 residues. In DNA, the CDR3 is TGTGCCAGTAGTTTAAGGACAGGGGAGAACTACGAGCAGTACTTC. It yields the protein CASSLRTGENYEQYF. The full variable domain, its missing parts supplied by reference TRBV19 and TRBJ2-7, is DGGITQSPKYLFRKEGQNVTLSCEQNLNHDAMYWYRQDPGQGLRLIYYSQIVNDFQKGDIAEGYSVSREKKESFPLTVTSAQKNPTAFYLCASSLRTGENYEQYFGPGTRLTVT.

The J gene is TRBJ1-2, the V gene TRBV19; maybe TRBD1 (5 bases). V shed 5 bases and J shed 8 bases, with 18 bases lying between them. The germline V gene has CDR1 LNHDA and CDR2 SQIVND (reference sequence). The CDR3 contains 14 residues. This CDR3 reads CASSGPQGLRGYTF. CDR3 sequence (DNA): TGTGCCAGTAGTGGGCCGCAGGGATTGCGGGGCTACACCTTC. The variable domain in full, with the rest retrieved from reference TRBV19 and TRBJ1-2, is DGGITQSPKYLFRKEGQNVTLSCEQNLNHDAMYWYRQDPGQGLRLIYYSQIVNDFQKGDIAEGYSVSREKKESFPLTVTSAQKNPTAFYLCASSGPQGLRGYTFGSGTRLTVV.

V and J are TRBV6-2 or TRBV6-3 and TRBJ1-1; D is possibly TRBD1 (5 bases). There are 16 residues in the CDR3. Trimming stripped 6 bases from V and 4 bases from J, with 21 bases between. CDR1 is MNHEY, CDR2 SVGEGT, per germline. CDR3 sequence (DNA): TGTGCCAGCAGCGATATCATAAGGACGGGGGGCACTGAAGCTTTCTTT. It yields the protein CASSDIIRTGGTEAFF.